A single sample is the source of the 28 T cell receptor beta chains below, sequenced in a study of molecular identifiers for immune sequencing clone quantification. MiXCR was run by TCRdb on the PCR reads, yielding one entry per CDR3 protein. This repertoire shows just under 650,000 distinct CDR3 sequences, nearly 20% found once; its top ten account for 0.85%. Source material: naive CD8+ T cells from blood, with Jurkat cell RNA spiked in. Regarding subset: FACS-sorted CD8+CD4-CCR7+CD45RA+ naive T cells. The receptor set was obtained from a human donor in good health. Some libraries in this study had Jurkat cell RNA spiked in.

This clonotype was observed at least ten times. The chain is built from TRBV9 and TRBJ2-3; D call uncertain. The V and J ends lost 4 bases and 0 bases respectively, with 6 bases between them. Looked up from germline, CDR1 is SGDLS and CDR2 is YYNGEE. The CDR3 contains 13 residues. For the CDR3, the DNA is TGTGCCAGCAGCTCCATGAGCACAGATACGCAGTATTTT. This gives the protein CASSSMSTDTQYF. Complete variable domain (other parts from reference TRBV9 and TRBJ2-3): DSGVTQTPKHLITATGQRVTLRCSPRSGDLSVYWYQQSLDQGLQFLIQYYNGEERAKGNILERFSAQQFPDLHSELNLSSLELGDSALYFCASSSMSTDTQYFGPGTRLTVL.

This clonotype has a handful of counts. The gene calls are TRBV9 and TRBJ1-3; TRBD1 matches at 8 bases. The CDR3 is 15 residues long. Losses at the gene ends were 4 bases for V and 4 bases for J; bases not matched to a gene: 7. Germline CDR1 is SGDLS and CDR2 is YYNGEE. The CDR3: CASSPQGAPGNTIYF. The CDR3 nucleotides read TGTGCCAGCAGCCCTCAGGGGGCACCGGGAAACACCATATATTTT.

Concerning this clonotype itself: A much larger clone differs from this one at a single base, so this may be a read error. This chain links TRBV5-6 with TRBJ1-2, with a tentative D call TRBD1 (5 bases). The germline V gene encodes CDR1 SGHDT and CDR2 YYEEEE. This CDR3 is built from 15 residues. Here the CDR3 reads CANSSPGAPNYGYTF. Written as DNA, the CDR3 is TGTGCCAACAGCTCACCCGGGGCCCCTAACTATGGCTACACCTTC.

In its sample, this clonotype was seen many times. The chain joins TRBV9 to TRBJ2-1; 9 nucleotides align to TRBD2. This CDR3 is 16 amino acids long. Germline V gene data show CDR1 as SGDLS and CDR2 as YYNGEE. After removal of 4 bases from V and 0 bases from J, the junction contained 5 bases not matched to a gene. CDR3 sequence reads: CASSSFSGSSYNEQFF. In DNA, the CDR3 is TGTGCCAGCAGCTCCTTTAGCGGGAGCTCCTACAATGAGCAGTTCTTC.

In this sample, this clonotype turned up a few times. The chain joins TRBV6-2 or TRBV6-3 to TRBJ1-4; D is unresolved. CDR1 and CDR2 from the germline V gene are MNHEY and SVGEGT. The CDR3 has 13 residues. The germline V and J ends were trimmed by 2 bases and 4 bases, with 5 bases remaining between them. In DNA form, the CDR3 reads TGTGCCAGCAGTTACGACGATAATGAAAAACTGTTTTTT. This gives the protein CASSYDDNEKLFF.

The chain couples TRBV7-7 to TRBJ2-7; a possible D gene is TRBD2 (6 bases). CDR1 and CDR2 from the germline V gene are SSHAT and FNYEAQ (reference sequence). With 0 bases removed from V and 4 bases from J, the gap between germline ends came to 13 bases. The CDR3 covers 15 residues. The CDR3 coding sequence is TGTGCCAGCAGCTTAGCGCCCGGGGCGGGGTACGAGCAGTACTTC. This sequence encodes CASSLAPGAGYEQYF.

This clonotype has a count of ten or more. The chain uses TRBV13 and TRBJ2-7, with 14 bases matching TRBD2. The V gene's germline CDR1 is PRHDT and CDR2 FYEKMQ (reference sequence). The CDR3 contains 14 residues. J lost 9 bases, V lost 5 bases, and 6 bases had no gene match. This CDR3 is CASSGRLAGGPQYF. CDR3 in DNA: TGTGCCAGCAGCGGCAGACTAGCGGGGGGGCCGCAGTACTTC.

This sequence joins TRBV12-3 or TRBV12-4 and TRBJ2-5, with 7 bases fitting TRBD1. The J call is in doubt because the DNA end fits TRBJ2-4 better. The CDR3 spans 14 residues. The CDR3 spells CASSARQGSFIQYF. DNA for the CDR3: TGTGCCAGCAGTGCCAGACAGGGTTCCTTCATTCAGTACTTC.

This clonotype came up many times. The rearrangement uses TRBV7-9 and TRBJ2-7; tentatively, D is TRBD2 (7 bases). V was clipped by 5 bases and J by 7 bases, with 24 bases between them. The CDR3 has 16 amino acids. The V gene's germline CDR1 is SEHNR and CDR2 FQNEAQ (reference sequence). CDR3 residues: CASSPGGGTTRGEQYF. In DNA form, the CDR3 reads TGTGCCAGCAGCCCCGGGGGCGGGACTACTAGAGGGGAGCAGTACTTC.

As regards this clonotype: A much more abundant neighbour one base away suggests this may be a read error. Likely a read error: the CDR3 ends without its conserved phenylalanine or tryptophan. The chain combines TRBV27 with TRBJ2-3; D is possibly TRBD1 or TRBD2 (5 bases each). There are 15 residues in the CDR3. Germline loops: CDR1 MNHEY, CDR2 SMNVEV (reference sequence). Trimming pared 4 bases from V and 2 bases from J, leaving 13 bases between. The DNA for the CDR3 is TGTGCCAGCAGTTCCCGGGACGACTACACAGATACGCAGTATTCT. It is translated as CASSSRDDYTDTQYS.

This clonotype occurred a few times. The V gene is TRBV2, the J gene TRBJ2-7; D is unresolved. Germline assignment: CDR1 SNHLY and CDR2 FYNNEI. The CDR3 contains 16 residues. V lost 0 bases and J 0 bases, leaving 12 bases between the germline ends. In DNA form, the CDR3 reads TGTGCCAGCAGTGAAGCGTCTCTGGGGTCCTCCTACGAGCAGTACTTC. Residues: CASSEASLGSSYEQYF.

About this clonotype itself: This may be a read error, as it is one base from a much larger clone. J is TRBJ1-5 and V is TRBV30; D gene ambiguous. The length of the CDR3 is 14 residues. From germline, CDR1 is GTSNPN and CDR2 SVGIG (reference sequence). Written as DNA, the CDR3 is TGTGCCTGGAGTGAAACAGCCAGCAATAAGCCCCAGCATTTT. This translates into CAWSETASNKPQHF.

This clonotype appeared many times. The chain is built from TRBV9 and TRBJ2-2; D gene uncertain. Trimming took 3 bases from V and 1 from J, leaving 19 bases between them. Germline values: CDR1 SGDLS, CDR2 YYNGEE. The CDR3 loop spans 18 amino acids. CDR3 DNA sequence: TGTGCCAGCAGCGGCGGCCAGGTTTCGCCGAGGAACACCGGGGAGCTGTTTTTT. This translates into CASSGGQVSPRNTGELFF.

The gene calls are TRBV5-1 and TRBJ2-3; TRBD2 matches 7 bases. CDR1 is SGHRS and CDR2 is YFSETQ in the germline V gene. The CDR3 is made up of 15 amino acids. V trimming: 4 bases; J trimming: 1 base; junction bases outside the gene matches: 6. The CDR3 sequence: CASSGGEGRTDTQYF. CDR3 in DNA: TGCGCCAGCAGCGGGGGGGAGGGACGCACAGATACGCAGTATTTT.

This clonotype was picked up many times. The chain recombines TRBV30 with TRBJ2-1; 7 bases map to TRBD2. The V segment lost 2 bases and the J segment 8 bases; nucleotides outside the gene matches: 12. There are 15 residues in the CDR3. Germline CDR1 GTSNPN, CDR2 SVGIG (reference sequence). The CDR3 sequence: CAWSTGTIPRDEQFF. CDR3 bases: TGTGCCTGGAGTACCGGGACTATCCCTCGCGATGAGCAGTTCTTC.

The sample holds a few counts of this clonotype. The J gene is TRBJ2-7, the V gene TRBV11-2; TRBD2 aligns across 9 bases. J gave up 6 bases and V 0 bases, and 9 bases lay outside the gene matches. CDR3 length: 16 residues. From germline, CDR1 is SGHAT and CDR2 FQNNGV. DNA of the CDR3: TGTGCCAGCAGCTTAGATGGGTTGATTAGCGGGAGCGAGCAGTACTTC. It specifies CASSLDGLISGSEQYF.

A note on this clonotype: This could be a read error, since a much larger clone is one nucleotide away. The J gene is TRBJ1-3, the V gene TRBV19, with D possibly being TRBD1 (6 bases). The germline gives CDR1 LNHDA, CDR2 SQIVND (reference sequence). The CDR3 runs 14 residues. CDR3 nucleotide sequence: TGTGCCAGTGGTATCGGACAGTCCGGAAACACCATATATTTT. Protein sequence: CASGIGQSGNTIYF.

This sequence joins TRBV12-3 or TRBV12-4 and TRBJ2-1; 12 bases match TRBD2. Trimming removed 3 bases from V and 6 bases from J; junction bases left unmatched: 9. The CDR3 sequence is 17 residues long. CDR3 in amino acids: CASSFASGGAPFNEQFF. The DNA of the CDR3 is TGTGCCAGCAGTTTCGCTAGCGGGGGGGCCCCTTTCAATGAGCAGTTCTTC.

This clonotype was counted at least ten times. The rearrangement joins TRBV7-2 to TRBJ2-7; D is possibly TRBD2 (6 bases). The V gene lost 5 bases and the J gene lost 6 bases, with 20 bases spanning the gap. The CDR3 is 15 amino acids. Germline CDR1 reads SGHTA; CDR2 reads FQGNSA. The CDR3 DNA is TGTGCCAGCAGCCGCGGGGCGACCCGGGGCTTCGAGCAGTACTTC. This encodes CASSRGATRGFEQYF.

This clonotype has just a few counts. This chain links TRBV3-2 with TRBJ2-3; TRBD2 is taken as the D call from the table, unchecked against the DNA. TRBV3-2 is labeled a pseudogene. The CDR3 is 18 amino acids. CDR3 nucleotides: TGTGCCAGCAGCCAAGAGCCCCGTGGGAGGAGCCTCACAGATACGCAGTATTTT. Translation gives CASSQEPRGRSLTDTQYF.

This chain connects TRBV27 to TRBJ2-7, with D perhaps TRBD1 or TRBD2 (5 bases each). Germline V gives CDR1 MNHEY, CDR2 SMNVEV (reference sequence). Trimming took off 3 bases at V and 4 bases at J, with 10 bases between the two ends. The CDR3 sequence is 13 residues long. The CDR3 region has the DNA TGTGCCAGCAGTTTTGGGGGTTGGTACGAGCAGTACTTC. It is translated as CASSFGGWYEQYF.

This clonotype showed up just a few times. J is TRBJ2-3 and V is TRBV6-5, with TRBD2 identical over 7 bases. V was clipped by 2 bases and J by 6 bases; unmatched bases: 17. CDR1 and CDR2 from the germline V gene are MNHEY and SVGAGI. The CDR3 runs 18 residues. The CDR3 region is CASSYDPSRAGVKDTQYF. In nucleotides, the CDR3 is TGTGCCAGCAGTTACGATCCAAGTCGGGCGGGAGTGAAGGATACGCAGTATTTT.

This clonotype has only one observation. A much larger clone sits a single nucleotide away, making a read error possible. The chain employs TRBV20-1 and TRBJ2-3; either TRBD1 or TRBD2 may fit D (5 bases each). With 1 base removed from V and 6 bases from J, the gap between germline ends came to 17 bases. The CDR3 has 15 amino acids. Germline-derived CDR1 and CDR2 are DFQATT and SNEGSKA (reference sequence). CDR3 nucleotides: TGCAGTGCTAGAGTACCCAGGGTGGACTCTGATACGCAGTATTTT. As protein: CSARVPRVDSDTQYF.

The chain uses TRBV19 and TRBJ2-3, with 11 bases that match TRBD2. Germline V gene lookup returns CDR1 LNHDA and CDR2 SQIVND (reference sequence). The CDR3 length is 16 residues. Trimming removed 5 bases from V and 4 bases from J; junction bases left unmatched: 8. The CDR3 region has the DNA TGTGCCAGTAGTCCCTATAGCGGGGGGGCCGCAGATACGCAGTATTTT. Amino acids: CASSPYSGGAADTQYF.

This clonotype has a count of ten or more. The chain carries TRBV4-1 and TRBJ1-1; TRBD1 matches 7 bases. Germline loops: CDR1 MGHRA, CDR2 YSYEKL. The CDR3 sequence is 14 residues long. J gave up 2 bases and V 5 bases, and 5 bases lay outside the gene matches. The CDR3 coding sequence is TGCGCCAGCAGCGCACGGACAGGCAACACTGAAGCTTTCTTT. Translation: CASSARTGNTEAFF.

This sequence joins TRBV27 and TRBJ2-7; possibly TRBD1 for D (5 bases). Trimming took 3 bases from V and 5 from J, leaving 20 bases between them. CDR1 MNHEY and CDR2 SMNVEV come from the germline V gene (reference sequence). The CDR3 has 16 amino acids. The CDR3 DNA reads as TGTGCCAGCAGTTTTGCGCCGGCAGGGCCCCTGGACGAGCAGTACTTC. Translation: CASSFAPAGPLDEQYF.

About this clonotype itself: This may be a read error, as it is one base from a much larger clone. The CDR3 nucleotides are TGTGCCAACAGCGTTTCAGGGACTGGAAACACCATATATTTT. Protein: CANSVSGTGNTIYF. The chain couples TRBV9 to TRBJ1-3; a possible D gene is TRBD1 (5 bases). Germline CDR1 SGDLS, CDR2 YYNGEE. CDR3 length: 14 residues. The full variable domain, rest sourced from reference TRBV9 and TRBJ1-3, is DSGVTQTPKHLITATGQRVTLRCSPRSGDLSVYWYQQSLDQGLQFLIQYYNGEERAKGNILERFSAQQFPDLHSELNLSSLELGDSALYFCANSVSGTGNTIYFGEGSWLTVV.

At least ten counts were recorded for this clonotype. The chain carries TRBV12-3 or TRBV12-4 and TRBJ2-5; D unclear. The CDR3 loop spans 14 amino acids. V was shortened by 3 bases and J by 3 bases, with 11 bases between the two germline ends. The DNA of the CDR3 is TGTGCCAGCAGTTTCGGATTATCGAAAGAGACCCAGTACTTC. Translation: CASSFGLSKETQYF.